The T cell receptor beta chain described here comes from a study of T cell clonality in common variable immunodeficiency. CVID subjects were neither ill nor on immunomodulatory or immunosuppressive medication at sampling. Sequencing used immunoSEQ multiplex PCR; TCRdb keeps in-frame clones, though not all of them. The sample counts 14,000 or so clones, none seen once; the ten largest own approximately 12%. Whole-study findings and limits: In common variable immunodeficiency, TCR beta chains reportedly carried fewer deletions and N-nucleotide insertions.

This clone was counted between two and nine times. What it recognizes is unknown. Source material: peripheral blood mononuclear cells. This TCR was recovered from a human donor with common variable immunodeficiency.

The CDR3 sequence is CASLRTSGTQYF. The sequenced CDR3 bases are TGTGCCAGCTTACGGACTAGTGGGACC. V is TRBV2 and J is TRBJ2-5; 7 bases are shared with TRBD2. Read data end 3 residues before the CDR3 end; the end is taken from the germline J gene. V was clipped by 8 bases and J by 7 bases; unmatched bases: 7. The CDR3 has 12 residues. Germline values: CDR1 SNHLY, CDR2 FYNNEI.